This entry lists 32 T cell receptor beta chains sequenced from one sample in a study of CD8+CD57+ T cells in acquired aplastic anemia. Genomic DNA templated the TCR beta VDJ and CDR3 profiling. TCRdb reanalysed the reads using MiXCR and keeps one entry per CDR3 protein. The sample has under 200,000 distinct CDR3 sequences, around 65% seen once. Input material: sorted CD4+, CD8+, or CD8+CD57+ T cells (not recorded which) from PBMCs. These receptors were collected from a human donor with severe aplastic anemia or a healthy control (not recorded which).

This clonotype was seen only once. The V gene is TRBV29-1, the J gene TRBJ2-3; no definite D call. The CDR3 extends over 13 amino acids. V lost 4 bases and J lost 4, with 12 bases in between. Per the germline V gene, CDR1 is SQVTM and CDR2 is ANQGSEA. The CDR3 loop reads CSVVLAGADTQYF. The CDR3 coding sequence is TGCAGCGTTGTTTTAGCAGGAGCAGATACGCAGTATTTT.

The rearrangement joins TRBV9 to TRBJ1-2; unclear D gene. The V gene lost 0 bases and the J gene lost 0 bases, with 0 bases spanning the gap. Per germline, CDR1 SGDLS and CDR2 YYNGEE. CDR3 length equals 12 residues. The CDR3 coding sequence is TGTGCCAGCAGCGTAGCTAACTATGGCTACACCTTC. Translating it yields CASSVANYGYTF. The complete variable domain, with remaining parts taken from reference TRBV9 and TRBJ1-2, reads DSGVTQTPKHLITATGQRVTLRCSPRSGDLSVYWYQQSLDQGLQFLIQYYNGEERAKGNILERFSAQQFPDLHSELNLSSLELGDSALYFCASSVANYGYTFGSGTRLTVV.

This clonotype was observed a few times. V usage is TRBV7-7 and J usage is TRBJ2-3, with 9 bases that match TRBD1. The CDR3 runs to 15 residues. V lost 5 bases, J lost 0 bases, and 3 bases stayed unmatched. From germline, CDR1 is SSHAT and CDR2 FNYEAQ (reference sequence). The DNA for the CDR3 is TGTGCCAGCAGCACCGGGACAGGGAGCACAGATACGCAGTATTTT. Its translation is CASSTGTGSTDTQYF.

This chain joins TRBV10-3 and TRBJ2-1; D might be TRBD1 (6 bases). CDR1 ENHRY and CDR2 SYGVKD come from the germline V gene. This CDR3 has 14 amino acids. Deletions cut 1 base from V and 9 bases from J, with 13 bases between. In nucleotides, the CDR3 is TGTGCCATCAGTGAGTACAGGGATGCAGGTGAGCAGTTCTTC. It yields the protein CAISEYRDAGEQFF.

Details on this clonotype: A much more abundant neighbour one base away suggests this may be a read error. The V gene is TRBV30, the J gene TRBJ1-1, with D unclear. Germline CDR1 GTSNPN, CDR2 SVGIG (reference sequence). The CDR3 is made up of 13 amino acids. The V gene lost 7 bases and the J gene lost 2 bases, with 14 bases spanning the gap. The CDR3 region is CALNVGGNTEAFF. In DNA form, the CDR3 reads TGTGCCTTGAACGTTGGCGGTAACACTGAAGCTTTCTTT.

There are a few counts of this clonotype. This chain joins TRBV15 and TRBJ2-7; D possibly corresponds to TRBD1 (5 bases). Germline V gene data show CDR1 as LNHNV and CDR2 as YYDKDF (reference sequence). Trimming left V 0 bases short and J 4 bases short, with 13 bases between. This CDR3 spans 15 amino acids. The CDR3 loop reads CATSREGVGGYEQYF. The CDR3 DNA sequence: TGTGCCACCAGCAGAGAAGGGGTCGGTGGGTACGAGCAGTACTTC.

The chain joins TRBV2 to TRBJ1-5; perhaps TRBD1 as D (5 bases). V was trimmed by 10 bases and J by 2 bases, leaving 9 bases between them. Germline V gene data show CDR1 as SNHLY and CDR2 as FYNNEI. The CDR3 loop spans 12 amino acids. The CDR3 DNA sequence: TGTGCCAAGGGACGCGGCAATCAGCCCCAGCATTTT. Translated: CAKGRGNQPQHF.

DNA for the CDR3: TGTGCCAGCAGCTTAGAAGCCGGGACAGAGTCACCCCTCCACTTT. Its protein product is CASSLEAGTESPLHF. This chain links TRBV7-9 with TRBJ1-6; TRBD1 matches at 7 bases. Germline V gene lookup returns CDR1 SEHNR and CDR2 FQNEAQ (reference sequence). The CDR3 has 15 residues. Trimming took 1 base from V and 10 from J; bases not matched to a gene: 7.

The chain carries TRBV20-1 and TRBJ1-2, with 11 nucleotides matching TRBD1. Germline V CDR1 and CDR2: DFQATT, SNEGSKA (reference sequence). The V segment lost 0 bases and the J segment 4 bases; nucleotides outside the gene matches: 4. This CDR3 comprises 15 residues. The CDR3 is CSARDLGTGGYGYTF. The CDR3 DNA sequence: TGCAGTGCTAGAGATCTAGGGACAGGGGGCTATGGCTACACCTTC.

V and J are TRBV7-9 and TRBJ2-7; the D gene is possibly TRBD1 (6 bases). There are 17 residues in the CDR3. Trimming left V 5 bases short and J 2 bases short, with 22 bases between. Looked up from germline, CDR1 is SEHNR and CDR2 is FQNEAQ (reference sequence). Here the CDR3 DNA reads TGTGCCAGCAGCCTGGCCCATCAGGGGTTTAACCCCTACGAGCAGTACTTC. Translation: CASSLAHQGFNPYEQYF.

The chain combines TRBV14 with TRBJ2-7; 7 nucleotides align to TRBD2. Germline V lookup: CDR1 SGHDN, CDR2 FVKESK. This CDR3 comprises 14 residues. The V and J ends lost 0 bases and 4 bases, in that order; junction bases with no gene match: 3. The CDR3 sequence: CASSQEGEGYEQYF. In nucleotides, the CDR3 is TGTGCCAGCAGCCAAGAGGGGGAGGGTTACGAGCAGTACTTC.

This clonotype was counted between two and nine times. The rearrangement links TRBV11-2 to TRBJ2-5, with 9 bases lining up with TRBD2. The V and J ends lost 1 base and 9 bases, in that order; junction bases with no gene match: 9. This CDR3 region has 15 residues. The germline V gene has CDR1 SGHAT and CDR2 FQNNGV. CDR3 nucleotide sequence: TGTGCCAGCAGCTTAGGCCCTAGCGGGGCGCAACCCCAGTACTTC. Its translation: CASSLGPSGAQPQYF.

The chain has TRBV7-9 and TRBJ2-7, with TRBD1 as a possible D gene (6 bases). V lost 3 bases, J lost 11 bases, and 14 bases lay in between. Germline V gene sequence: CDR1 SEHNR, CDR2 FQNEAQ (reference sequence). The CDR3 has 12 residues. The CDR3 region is CASSLWTEMKYF. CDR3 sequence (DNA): TGTGCCAGCAGCTTGTGGACAGAGATGAAGTACTTC.

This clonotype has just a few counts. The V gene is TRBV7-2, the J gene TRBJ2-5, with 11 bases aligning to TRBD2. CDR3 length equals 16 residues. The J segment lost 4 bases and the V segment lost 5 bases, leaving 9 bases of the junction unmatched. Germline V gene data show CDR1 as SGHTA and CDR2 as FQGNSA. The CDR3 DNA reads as TGTGCCAGCAGCGCGACCTCCGGACTAGCGGGAGAGACCCAGTACTTC. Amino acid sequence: CASSATSGLAGETQYF.

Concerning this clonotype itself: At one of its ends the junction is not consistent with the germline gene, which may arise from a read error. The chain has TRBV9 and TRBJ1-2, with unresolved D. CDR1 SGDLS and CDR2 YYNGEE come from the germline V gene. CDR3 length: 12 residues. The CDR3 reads CASSASSDLYRF. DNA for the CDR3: TGTGCCAGCAGCGCCTCATCCGACCTTTATCGGTTC.

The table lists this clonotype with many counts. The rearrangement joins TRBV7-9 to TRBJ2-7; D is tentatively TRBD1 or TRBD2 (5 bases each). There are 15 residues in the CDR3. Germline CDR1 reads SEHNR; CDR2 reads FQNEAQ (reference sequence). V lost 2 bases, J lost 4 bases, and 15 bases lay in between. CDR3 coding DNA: TGTGCCAGCAGCTTATCTGGGGGTGACGGGTACGAGCAGTACTTC. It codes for CASSLSGGDGYEQYF.

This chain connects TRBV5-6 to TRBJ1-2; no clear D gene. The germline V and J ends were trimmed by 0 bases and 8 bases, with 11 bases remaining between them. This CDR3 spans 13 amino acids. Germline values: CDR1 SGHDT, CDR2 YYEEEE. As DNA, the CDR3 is TGTGCCAGCAGCTTGGTAGCGGGGAGGGGCTACACCTTC. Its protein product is CASSLVAGRGYTF.

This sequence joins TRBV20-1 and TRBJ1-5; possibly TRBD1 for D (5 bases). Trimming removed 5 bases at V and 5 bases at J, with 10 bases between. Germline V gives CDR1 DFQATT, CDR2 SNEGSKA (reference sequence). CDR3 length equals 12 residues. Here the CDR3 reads CSAGGGDQPQHF. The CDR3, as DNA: TGCAGTGCTGGGGGAGGAGATCAGCCCCAGCATTTT.

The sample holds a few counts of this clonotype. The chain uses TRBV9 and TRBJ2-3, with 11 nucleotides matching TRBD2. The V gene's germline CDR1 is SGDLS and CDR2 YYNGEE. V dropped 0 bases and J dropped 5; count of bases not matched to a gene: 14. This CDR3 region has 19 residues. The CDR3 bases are TGTGCCAGCAGCGTAGAGGGGGGAATAGCGGGGGGGCTTCAAGATACGCAGTATTTT. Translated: CASSVEGGIAGGLQDTQYF. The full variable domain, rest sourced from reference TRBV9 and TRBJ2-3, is DSGVTQTPKHLITATGQRVTLRCSPRSGDLSVYWYQQSLDQGLQFLIQYYNGEERAKGNILERFSAQQFPDLHSELNLSSLELGDSALYFCASSVEGGIAGGLQDTQYFGPGTRLTVL.

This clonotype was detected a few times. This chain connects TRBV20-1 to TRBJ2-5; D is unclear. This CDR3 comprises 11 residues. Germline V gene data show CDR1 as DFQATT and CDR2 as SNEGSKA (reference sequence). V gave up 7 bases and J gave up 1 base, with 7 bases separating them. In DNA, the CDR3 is TGCAGTGGGGCCGGCCAAGAGACCCAGTACTTC. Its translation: CSGAGQETQYF.

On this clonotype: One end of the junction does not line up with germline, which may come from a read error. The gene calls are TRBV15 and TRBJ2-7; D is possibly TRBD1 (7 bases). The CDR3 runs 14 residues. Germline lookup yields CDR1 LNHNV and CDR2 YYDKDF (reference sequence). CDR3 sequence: CATSGDGGGHEQYF. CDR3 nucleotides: TGTGCCACCAGCGGAGATGGAGGGGGCCACGAGCAGTACTTC.

For the CDR3, the DNA is TGTGCCAGTGGGGACAGGGGGCGGGGATCACCCCTCCACTTT. Protein sequence: CASGDRGRGSPLHF. This chain connects TRBV2 to TRBJ1-6, with 12 bases matching TRBD1. Trimming removed 9 bases from V and 10 bases from J; junction bases left unmatched: 7. The germline V gene encodes CDR1 SNHLY and CDR2 FYNNEI. This CDR3 comprises 14 residues.

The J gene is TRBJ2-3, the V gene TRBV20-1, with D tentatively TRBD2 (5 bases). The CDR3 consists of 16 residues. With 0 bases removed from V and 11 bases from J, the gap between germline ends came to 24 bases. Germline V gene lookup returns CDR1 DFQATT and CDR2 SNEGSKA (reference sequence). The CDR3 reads CSARDGETPTRNEQYF. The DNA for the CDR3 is TGCAGTGCTAGAGATGGGGAGACCCCTACGAGAAATGAGCAGTATTTT.

CDR3 bases: TGTGCCAGTAGGGAGCGGGACAGTGCTTCCTACGAGCAGTACTTC. As protein: CASRERDSASYEQYF. The chain joins TRBV19 to TRBJ2-7; D may be TRBD1 or TRBD2 (7 bases each). V was trimmed by 6 bases and J by 1 base, leaving 16 bases between them. The CDR3 runs to 15 residues. Germline CDR1 and CDR2: LNHDA and SQIVND (reference sequence).

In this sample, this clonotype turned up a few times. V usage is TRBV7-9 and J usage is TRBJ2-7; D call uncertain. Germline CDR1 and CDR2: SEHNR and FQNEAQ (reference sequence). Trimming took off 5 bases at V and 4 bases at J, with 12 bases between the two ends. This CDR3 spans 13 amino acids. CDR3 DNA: TGTGCCAGCAGCCATACTCCGACTTACGAGCAGTACTTC. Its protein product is CASSHTPTYEQYF. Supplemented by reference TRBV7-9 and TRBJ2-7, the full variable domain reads DTGVSQNPRHKITKRGQNVTFRCDPISEHNRLYWYRQTLGQGPEFLTYFQNEAQLEKSRLLSDRFSAERPKGSFSTLEIQRTEQGDSAMYLCASSHTPTYEQYFGPGTRLTVT.

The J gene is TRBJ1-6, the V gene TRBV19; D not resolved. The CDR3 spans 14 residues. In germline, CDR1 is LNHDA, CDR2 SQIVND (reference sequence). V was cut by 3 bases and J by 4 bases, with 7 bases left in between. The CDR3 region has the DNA TGTGCCAGTAGTATCAGTGTGTATAATTCACCCCTCCACTTT. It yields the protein CASSISVYNSPLHF.

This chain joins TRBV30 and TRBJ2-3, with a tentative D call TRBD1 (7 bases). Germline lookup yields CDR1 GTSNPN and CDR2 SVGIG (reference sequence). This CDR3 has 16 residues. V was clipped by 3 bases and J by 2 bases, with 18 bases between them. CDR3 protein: CAWSPDRQGLTDTQYF. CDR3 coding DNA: TGTGCCTGGAGCCCCGACCGACAGGGACTCACAGATACGCAGTATTTT.

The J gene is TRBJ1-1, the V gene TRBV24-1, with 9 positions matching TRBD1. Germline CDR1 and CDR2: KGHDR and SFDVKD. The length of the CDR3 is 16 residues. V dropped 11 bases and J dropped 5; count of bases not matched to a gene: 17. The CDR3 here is CASRNIGQGIRTEAFF. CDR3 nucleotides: TGTGCCAGTAGGAATATCGGACAGGGGATAAGGACTGAAGCTTTCTTT.

The CDR3 sequence is CASSQDINSYEQYF. DNA of the CDR3: TGTGCCAGCAGCCAAGACATAAACTCCTACGAGCAGTACTTC. The V gene is TRBV7-8, the J gene TRBJ2-7; D is uncertain. The CDR3 runs 14 residues. The germline V gene has CDR1 SGHVS and CDR2 FQNEAQ. The V end lost 5 bases, the J end lost 0 bases, and 11 bases lay between the germline ends. Full variable domain (rest looked up from reference TRBV7-8 and TRBJ2-7): GAGVSQSPRYKVAKRGQDVALRCDPISGHVSLFWYQQALGQGPEFLTYFQNEAQLDKSGLPSDRFFAERPEGSVSTLKIQRTQQEDSAVYLCASSQDINSYEQYFGPGTRLTVT.

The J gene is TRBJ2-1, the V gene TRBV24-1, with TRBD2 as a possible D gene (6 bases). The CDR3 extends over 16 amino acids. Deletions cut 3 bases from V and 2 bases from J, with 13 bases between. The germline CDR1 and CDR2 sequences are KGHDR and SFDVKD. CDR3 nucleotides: TGTGCCACCAGTGATCCCCGCAGGGAGGCCTACAATGAGCAGTTCTTC. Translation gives CATSDPRREAYNEQFF.

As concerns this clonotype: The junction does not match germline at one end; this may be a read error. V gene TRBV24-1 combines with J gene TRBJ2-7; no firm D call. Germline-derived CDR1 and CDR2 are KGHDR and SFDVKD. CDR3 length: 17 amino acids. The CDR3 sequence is CATSATFPKGIPYEQYF. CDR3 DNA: TGCGCCACCAGTGCCACATTTCCGAAGGGTATCCCCTACGAGCAGTACTTC.

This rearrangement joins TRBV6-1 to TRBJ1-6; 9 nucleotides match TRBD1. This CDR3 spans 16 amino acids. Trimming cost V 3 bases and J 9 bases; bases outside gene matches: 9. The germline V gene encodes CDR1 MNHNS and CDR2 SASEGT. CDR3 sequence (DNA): TGTGCCAGCAGTGACGGCCGGGACAGGGACAGTTCACCCCTCCACTTT. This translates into CASSDGRDRDSSPLHF.